The source of this TCR beta chain is a study of blood T cell repertoires in COVID-19. Study summary: Donors in the United States, Italy and Spain gave samples during acute or convalescent COVID-19. PBMCs, B-cell-depleted T cells, or T cells provided the cDNA or gDNA that made up the material.

Per the original data handling: Amplifying reference gene primers gave estimates of nucleated cell counts. Assay: immunoSEQ multiplex PCR; the TCRdb copy retains only in-frame clones and omits some. The V and J calls and clone size were taken over from that table, and D and trimming were inferred from the DNA. Here the sample spans more than 95,000 clones, more than 70% being singletons. Looked up from germline, CDR1 is PRHDT and CDR2 is FYEKMQ (reference sequence). The ends were cut back, 5 bases at V and 5 bases at J, with 6 bases in the middle. The CDR3 sequence is 11 residues long. The chain couples TRBV13 to TRBJ2-5; D ambiguous. The origin of this receptor is a human donor in a cohort sampled during active COVID-19. The material sequenced was peripheral blood. The CDR3 region has the DNA TGTGCCAGCAGCCTTCGGGAGACCCAGTACTTC. Residues: CASSLRETQYF.